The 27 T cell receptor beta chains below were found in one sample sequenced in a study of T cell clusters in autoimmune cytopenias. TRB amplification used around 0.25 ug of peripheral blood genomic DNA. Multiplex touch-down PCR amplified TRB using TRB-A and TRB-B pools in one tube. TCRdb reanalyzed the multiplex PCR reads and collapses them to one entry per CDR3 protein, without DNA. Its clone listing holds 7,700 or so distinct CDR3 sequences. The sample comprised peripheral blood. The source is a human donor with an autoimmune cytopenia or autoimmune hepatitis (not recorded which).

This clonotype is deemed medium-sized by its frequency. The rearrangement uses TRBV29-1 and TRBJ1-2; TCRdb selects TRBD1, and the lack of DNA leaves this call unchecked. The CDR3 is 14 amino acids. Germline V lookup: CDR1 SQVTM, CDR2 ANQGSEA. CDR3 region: CSVERDKVRYGYTF.

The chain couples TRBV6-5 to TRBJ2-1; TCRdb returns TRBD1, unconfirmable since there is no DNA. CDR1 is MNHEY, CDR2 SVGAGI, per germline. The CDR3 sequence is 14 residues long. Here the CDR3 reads CAISDPGGVNEQFF.

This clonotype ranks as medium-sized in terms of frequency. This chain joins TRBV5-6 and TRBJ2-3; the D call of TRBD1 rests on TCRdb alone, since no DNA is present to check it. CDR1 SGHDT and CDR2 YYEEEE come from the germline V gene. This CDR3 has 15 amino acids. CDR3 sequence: CASSPGTQMPYTQYF.

CDR3 residues: CASSDGAGGRDTQYF. The rearrangement links TRBV6-4 to TRBJ2-3; without DNA, the TCRdb call of TRBD2 cannot be checked. Germline values: CDR1 MRHNA, CDR2 SNTAGT. There are 15 residues in the CDR3.

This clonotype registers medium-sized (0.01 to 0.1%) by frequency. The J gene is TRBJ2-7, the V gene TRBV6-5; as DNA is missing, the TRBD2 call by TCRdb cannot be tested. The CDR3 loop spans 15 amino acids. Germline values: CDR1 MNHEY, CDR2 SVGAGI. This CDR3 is CASSSRAGGSYEQYF.

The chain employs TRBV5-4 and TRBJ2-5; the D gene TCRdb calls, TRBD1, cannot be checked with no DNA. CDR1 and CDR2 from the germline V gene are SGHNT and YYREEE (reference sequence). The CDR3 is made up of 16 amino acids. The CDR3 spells CASSLALGPLQETQYF.

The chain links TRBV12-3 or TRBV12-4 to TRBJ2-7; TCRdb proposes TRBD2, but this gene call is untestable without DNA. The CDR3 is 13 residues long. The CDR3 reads CASSLRALYEQYF.

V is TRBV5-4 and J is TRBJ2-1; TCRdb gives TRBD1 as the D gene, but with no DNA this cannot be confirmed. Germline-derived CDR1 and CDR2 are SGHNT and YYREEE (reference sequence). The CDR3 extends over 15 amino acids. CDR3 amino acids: CASSPMNGAGYEQFF.

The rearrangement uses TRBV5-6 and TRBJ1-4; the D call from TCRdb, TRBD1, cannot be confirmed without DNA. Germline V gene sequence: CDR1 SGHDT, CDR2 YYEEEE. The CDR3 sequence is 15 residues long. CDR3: CASSLGQGTNEKLFF.

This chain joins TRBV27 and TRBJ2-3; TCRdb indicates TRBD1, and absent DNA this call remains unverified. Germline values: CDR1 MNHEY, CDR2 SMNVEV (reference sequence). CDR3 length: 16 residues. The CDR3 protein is CASSRPDRASTDTQYF.

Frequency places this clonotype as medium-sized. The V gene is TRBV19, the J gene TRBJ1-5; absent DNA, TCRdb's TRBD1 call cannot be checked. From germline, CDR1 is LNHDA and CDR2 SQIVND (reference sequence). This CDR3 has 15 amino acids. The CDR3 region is CASSAAAGVGQPQHF.

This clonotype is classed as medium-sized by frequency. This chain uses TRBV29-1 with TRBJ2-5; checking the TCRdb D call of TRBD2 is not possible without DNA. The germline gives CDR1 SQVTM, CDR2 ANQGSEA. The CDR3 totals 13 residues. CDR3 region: CSSWTGPRETQYF.

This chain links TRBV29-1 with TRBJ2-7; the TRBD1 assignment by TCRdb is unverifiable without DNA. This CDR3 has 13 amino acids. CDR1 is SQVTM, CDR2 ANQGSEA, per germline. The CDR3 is CSVVSGNGYEQYF.

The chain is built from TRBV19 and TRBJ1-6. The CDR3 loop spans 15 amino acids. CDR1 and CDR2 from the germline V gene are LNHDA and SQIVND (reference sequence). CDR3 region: CASNGESSYNSPLHF.

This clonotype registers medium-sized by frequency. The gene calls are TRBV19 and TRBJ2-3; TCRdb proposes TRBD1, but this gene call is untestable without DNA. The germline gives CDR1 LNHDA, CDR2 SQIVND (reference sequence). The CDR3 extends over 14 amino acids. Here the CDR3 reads CASSSQGSTDTQYF.

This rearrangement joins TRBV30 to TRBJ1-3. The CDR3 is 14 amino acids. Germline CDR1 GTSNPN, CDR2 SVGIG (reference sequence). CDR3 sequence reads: CAWSVDRAWNTIYF.

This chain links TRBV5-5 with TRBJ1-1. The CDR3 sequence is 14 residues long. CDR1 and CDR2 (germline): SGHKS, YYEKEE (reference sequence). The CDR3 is CASSSGTLYTEAFF.

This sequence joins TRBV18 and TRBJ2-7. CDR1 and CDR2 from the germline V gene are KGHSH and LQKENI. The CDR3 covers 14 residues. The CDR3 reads CASSLDRGSYEQYF.

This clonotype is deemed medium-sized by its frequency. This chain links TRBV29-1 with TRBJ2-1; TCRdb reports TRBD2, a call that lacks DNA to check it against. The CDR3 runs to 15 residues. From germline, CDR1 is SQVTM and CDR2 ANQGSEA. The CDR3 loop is CSVAGLLSSYNEQFF.

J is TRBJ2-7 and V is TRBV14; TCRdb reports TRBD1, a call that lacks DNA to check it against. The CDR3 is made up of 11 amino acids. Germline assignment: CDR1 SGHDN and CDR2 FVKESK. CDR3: CASSGQLQQYF. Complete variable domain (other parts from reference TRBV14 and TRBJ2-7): EAGVTQFPSHSVIEKGQTVTLRCDPISGHDNLYWYRRVMGKEIKFLLHFVKESKQDESGMPNNRFLAERTGGTYSTLKVQPAELEDSGVYFCASSGQLQQYFGPGTRLTVT.

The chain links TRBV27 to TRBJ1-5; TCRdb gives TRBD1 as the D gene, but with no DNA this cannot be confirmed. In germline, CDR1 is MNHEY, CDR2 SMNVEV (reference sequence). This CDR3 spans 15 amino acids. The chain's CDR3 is CASRLSGQRYQPQHF.

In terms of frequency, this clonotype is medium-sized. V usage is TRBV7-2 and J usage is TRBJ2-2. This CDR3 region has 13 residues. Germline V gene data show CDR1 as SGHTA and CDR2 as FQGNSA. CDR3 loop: CASSLEVGGELFF.

The CDR3 protein is CSVRGGINEQFF. The chain carries TRBV29-1 and TRBJ2-1; TCRdb proposes TRBD2, but this gene call is untestable without DNA. Germline loops: CDR1 SQVTM, CDR2 ANQGSEA. The CDR3 has 12 amino acids.

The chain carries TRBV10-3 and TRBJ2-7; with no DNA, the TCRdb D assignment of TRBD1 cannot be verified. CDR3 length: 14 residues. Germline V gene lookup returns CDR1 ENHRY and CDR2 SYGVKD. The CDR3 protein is CAITSTGTSYEQYF.

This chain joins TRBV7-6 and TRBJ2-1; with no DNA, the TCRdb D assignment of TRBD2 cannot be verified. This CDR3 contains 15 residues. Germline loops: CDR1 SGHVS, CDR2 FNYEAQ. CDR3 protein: CASSRGAGSYNEQFF.

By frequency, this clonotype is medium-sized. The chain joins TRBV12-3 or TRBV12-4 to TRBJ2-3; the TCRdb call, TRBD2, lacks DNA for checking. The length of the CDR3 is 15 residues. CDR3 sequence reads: CASSLGLGTPDTQYF.

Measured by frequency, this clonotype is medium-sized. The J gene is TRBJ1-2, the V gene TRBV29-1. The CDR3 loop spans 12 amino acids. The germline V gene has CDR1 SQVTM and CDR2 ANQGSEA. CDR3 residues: CSVDSIIYGYTF.